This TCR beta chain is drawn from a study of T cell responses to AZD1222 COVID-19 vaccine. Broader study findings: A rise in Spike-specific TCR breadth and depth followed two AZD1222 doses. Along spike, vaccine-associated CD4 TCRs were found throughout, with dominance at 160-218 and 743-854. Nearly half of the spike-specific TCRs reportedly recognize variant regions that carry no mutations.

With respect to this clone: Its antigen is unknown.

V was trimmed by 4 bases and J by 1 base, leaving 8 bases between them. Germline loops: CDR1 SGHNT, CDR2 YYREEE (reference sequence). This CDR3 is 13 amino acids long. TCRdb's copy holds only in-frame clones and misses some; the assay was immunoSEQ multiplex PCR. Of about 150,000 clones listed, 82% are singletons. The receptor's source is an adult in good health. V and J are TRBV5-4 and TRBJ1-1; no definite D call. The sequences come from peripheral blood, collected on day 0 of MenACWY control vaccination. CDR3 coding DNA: TGTGCCAGCAGCACATGGACGAACACTGAAGCTTTCTTT. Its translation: CASSTWTNTEAFF.